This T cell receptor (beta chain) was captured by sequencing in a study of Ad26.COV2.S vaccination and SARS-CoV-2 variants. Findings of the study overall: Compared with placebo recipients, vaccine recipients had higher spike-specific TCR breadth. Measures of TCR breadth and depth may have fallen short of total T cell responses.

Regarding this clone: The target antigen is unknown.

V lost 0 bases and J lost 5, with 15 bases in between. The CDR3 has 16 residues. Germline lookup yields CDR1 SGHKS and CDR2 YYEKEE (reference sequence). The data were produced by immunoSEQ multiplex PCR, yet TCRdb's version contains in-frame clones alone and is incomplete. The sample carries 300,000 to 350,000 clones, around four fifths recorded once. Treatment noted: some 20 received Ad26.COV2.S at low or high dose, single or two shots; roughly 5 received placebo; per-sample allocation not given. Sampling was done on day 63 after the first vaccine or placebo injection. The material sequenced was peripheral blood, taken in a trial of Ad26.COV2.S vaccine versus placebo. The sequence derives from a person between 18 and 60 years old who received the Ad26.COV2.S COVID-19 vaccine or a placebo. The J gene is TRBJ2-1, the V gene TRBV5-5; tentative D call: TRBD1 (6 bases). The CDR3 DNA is TGTGCCAGCAGCTTGGCGGGGACATTCATCCACAATGAGCAGTTCTTC. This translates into CASSLAGTFIHNEQFF.